One sample yielded the 5 T cell receptor beta chains listed below, sequenced in a study of T cell changes during pregnancy in multiple sclerosis (dated by TCRdb to about 2019). Library preparation was by the immunoSEQ multiplex PCR assay. TCRdb provides this immuneACCESS table in a form limited to in-frame rearrangements. Some clones are lacking; in checked studies, under half of them reflect an unresolved V gene, and why the rest are absent is not known. Within this sample are about 69,000 clones, with approximately 86% of them counted one time only. The ten largest account for around 3% of the sample. Sequenced here: peripheral blood, sampled before pregnancy. Receptors were obtained from a female donor with multiple sclerosis, enrolled in a pregnancy study.

The chain recombines TRBV10-1 with TRBJ1-5; TRBD1 matches at 9 bases. Per germline, CDR1 WNHNN and CDR2 SYGVQD (reference sequence). V lost 4 bases and J lost 4; bases outside the gene matches: 5. The CDR3 length is 15 residues. The CDR3 DNA sequence: TGCGCCAGCAGTGGCGGGACAGGGAAGAATCAGCCCCAGCATTTT. Protein product: CASSGGTGKNQPQHF.

This chain links TRBV4-2 with TRBJ1-1, with D perhaps TRBD1 (5 bases). CDR3 length: 13 residues. Germline CDR1 and CDR2: LGHNA and YNFKEQ. V was shortened by 0 bases and J by 7 bases, with 9 bases between the two germline ends. The CDR3 DNA sequence: TGTGCCAGCAGCCAAGATGGGGCCGATGAAGCTTTCTTT. Its translation: CASSQDGADEAFF.

The V and J genes are TRBV21-1 and TRBJ1-4; TRBD1 is taken as the D call from the table, unchecked against the DNA. TRBV21-1 is deemed a pseudogene. The CDR3 contains 14 residues. CDR3 in DNA: TGTGCCAGCATTAAGGGCCAGGGTAATGAAAAACTGTTTTTT. Amino acid sequence: CASIKGQGNEKLFF.

The genes are TRBV9 and TRBJ2-1; 7 nucleotides line up with TRBD2. V gave up 3 bases and J gave up 7 bases; unmatched junction bases: 4. Germline assignment: CDR1 SGDLS and CDR2 YYNGEE. This CDR3 is built from 13 residues. The CDR3 spells CASSGTRLNEQFF. For the CDR3, the DNA is TGTGCCAGCAGCGGGACTAGGTTGAATGAGCAGTTCTTC.

J is TRBJ1-2 and V is TRBV28; D not resolved. V lost 5 bases and J 3 bases, leaving 7 bases between the germline ends. CDR3 length: 12 amino acids. CDR1 and CDR2 from the germline V gene are MDHEN and SYDVKM. The CDR3 spells CASSPGDYGYTF. CDR3 sequence (DNA): TGTGCCAGCAGTCCGGGAGACTATGGCTACACCTTC.